One sample yielded the 24 T cell receptor beta chains listed below, sequenced in a study of naive and memory T cell subsets (dated by TCRdb to the late 2010s). Libraries were made using UMI-ligation and nested PCR. The reads were generated on an Illumina MiSeq. The beta constant-region primer consisted of an equimolar mixture of two oligonucleotides that together covered TRBC1 and TRBC2. The ligated cDNA went through four rounds of PCR with nested alpha and beta constant-region primers together with the SP2 primer. TCRdb passed the public sequencing reads through fastp at Q25 and MiXCR, retaining productive beta sequences. Each CDR3 protein appears once, grouped with its most common genes and DNA. The sample table holds about 140,000 distinct CDR3 sequences, of which approximately 20% were seen once. The top ten constitute about 0.57% of the sample. Their specific antigens are unknown. Study-wide conclusions, independent of this receptor: A few larger clonotypes were present in naive repertoires, particularly the CD8 repertoires, and these clonotypes were possibly memory cells re-expressing CD45RA.

Material for sequencing was naive CD8+ T cells from blood. Reading the label with the study, this specimen's cell subset or site is: naive T cells, CD45RA high CD27+. These receptor sequences come from a human donor in good health.

This clonotype was detected only a few times. J is TRBJ2-6 and V is TRBV29-1; no clear D. There are 18 residues in the CDR3. Germline V gene sequence: CDR1 SQVTM, CDR2 ANQGSEA. V gave up 3 bases and J gave up 0 bases, with 18 bases separating them. CDR3 in amino acids: CSVDFSGTISSGANVLTF. The CDR3 DNA reads TGCAGCGTTGATTTCTCAGGAACGATCAGCTCTGGGGCCAACGTCCTGACTTTC.

This clonotype appeared a few times. V gene TRBV11-2 combines with J gene TRBJ2-3; 7 bases align to TRBD2. With 4 bases clipped from V and 4 bases from J, the junction kept 14 bases outside the gene matches. The CDR3 loop spans 17 amino acids. CDR1 and CDR2 from the germline V gene are SGHAT and FQNNGV. The CDR3 is CASSSTFAGVGADTQYF. In nucleotides, the CDR3 is TGTGCCAGCAGCTCCACTTTTGCGGGGGTTGGGGCAGATACGCAGTATTTT.

This clonotype was seen a single time. The genes are TRBV20-1 and TRBJ2-2, with 9 nucleotides matching TRBD1. CDR1 DFQATT and CDR2 SNEGSKA come from the germline V gene (reference sequence). The CDR3 is 15 amino acids. V lost 0 bases and J lost 4; bases outside the gene matches: 3. The DNA of the CDR3 is TGCAGTGCTAGAGAAAAGACAGGGGGCACCGGGGAGCTGTTTTTT. This translates into CSAREKTGGTGELFF.

This clonotype was detected only a few times. The V call is TRBV28, the J call TRBJ2-6; D is unclear. CDR3 length: 13 residues. V was pared by 4 bases and J by 3 bases, with 4 bases between. CDR1 is MDHEN, CDR2 SYDVKM, per germline. This chain's CDR3 is CASSSRGANVLTF. CDR3 DNA: TGTGCCAGCAGTTCCCGTGGGGCCAACGTCCTGACTTTC.

The CDR3 nucleotides are TGTGCCAGCAGCTTAGGAATCGGTGAGCAGTTCTTC. It specifies CASSLGIGEQFF. This sequence joins TRBV7-2 and TRBJ2-1; D call uncertain. The CDR3 has 12 amino acids. Trimming pared 1 base from V and 9 bases from J, leaving 7 bases between. From germline, CDR1 is SGHTA and CDR2 FQGNSA.

J is TRBJ1-1 and V is TRBV10-3; D unclear. V was trimmed by 0 bases and J by 3 bases, leaving 11 bases between them. In germline, CDR1 is ENHRY, CDR2 SYGVKD. This CDR3 contains 15 residues. The DNA for the CDR3 is TGTGCCATCAGTGAGTCGGCAGTCAAGGACACTGAAGCTTTCTTT. This gives the protein CAISESAVKDTEAFF.

The sample holds a few counts of this clonotype. The rearrangement links TRBV9 to TRBJ2-1; TRBD2 matches at 9 bases. The CDR3 covers 15 residues. CDR1 is SGDLS and CDR2 is YYNGEE in the germline V gene. The junction had 10 bases not matched to a gene; V was cut back by 4 bases and J by 8 bases. The CDR3 sequence: CASSPRAGGPDEQFF. The CDR3 bases are TGTGCCAGCAGCCCCAGGGCGGGAGGGCCGGATGAGCAGTTCTTC.

The CDR3 DNA is TGTGCCAGCAGCACCGGGGCTCGTGGTGAGCAGTTCTTC. This gives the protein CASSTGARGEQFF. The J gene is TRBJ2-1, the V gene TRBV9, with D tentatively TRBD1 or TRBD2 (5 bases each). Deletions cut 4 bases from V and 9 bases from J, with 14 bases between. The CDR3 runs to 13 residues. The germline V gene has CDR1 SGDLS and CDR2 YYNGEE. The entire variable domain, with the rest obtained from reference TRBV9 and TRBJ2-1, is as follows: DSGVTQTPKHLITATGQRVTLRCSPRSGDLSVYWYQQSLDQGLQFLIQYYNGEERAKGNILERFSAQQFPDLHSELNLSSLELGDSALYFCASSTGARGEQFFGPGTRLTVL.

This clonotype appeared once. This chain links TRBV6-5 with TRBJ1-4; TRBD1 agrees at 7 bases. This CDR3 region has 17 residues. CDR1 and CDR2 (germline): MNHEY, SVGAGI. After removal of 5 bases from V and 8 bases from J, the junction contained 17 bases not matched to a gene. The CDR3 coding sequence is TGTGCCAGCAGTAAGGGGGAGGACGACAGGGCGGGGGAAAAACTGTTTTTT. It is translated as CASSKGEDDRAGEKLFF.

This chain connects TRBV7-9 to TRBJ1-1, with TRBD1 as a possible D gene (5 bases). The CDR3 is made up of 15 amino acids. CDR1 is SEHNR and CDR2 is FQNEAQ in the germline V gene (reference sequence). V dropped 5 bases and J dropped 0 bases, with 13 bases sitting between them. CDR3 in amino acids: CASSRPPGLNTEAFF. The CDR3 DNA is TGTGCCAGCAGCCGGCCCCCAGGGCTGAACACTGAAGCTTTCTTT.

CDR3 amino acids: CASSSGSAEYTYNEQFF. In nucleotides, the CDR3 is TGTGCCAGCTCGTCTGGGTCCGCGGAGTACACCTACAATGAGCAGTTCTTC. The rearrangement uses TRBV12-3 or TRBV12-4 and TRBJ2-1; D unresolved. The CDR3 runs to 17 residues. Trimming removed 8 bases from V and 2 bases from J, with 22 bases in between.

This rearrangement joins TRBV7-9 to TRBJ2-7; TRBD1 aligns across 7 bases. V trimming: 4 bases; J trimming: 9 bases; junction bases outside the gene matches: 15. CDR3 size: 15 residues. The V gene's germline CDR1 is SEHNR and CDR2 FQNEAQ (reference sequence). The CDR3 DNA is TGTGCCAGCAGCTCCCCTGAAGGGGGCGCCCATCGGCAGTACTTC. It encodes CASSSPEGGAHRQYF.

The rearrangement uses TRBV29-1 and TRBJ2-3, with D tentatively TRBD2 (6 bases). Germline V gives CDR1 SQVTM, CDR2 ANQGSEA. The V end was cut by 5 bases, the J end by 7 bases, with 13 bases between. The CDR3 is 12 amino acids. Here the CDR3 DNA reads TGCAGCGTTCTGGCGGACTACTATACGCAGTATTTT. Its protein product is CSVLADYYTQYF.

The chain is built from TRBV28 and TRBJ2-7; 8 bases agree with TRBD1. With V trimmed by 4 bases and J by 2 bases, 10 bases remained unmatched. The CDR3 is made up of 16 amino acids. CDR1 and CDR2 from the germline V gene are MDHEN and SYDVKM. The CDR3 region has the DNA TGTGCCAGCAGTTCCCCCCCGGACAGGGACCCCTACGAGCAGTACTTC. Translation gives CASSSPPDRDPYEQYF.

This clonotype has only a few counts. The chain employs TRBV6-5 and TRBJ1-4, with 8 bases fitting TRBD1. Trimming at V came to 2 bases and at J to 3 bases, leaving 8 bases not matched to a gene. This CDR3 is 17 amino acids long. CDR1 MNHEY and CDR2 SVGAGI come from the germline V gene. The CDR3 DNA reads TGTGCCAGCAGTTACGGCGCTCAGGGGGCGGCTAATGAAAAACTGTTTTTT. This sequence encodes CASSYGAQGAANEKLFF.

This clonotype was found a few times. The chain combines TRBV7-9 with TRBJ2-1; D is uncertain. Germline V CDR1 and CDR2: SEHNR, FQNEAQ (reference sequence). Trimming cost V 4 bases and J 4 bases, with 8 bases left between them. The CDR3 is 13 amino acids. The CDR3 nucleotides are TGTGCCAGCAGCTCGCCCATTTACAATGAGCAGTTCTTC. Translation gives CASSSPIYNEQFF. The variable domain in full, completed from reference TRBV7-9 and TRBJ2-1, reads DTGVSQNPRHKITKRGQNVTFRCDPISEHNRLYWYRQTLGQGPEFLTYFQNEAQLEKSRLLSDRFSAERPKGSFSTLEIQRTEQGDSAMYLCASSSPIYNEQFFGPGTRLTVL.

This clonotype has a handful of counts. V and J are TRBV20-1 and TRBJ2-5; no clear D gene. Germline V lookup: CDR1 DFQATT, CDR2 SNEGSKA (reference sequence). The CDR3 totals 13 residues. Trimming removed 3 bases at V and 1 base at J, with 9 bases between. The CDR3 loop reads CSARPQGQETQYF. CDR3 sequence (DNA): TGCAGTGCTAGGCCGCAAGGCCAAGAGACCCAGTACTTC.

The sample holds a few counts of this clonotype. The chain recombines TRBV5-1 with TRBJ1-2, with 8 positions matching TRBD1. The CDR3 extends over 13 amino acids. V shed 6 bases and J 3 bases; nucleotides not matched to a gene: 4. Germline CDR1 reads SGHRS; CDR2 reads YFSETQ. CDR3 region: CASKDRDDYGYTF. CDR3 nucleotide sequence: TGCGCCAGCAAGGACAGGGACGACTATGGCTACACCTTC.

This clonotype was seen more than once but under ten times. The gene calls are TRBV29-1 and TRBJ2-7, with TRBD2 identical over 10 bases. Unmatched junction bases numbered 7, after V lost 2 bases and J lost 3 bases. This CDR3 is built from 15 residues. Germline V gene data show CDR1 as SQVTM and CDR2 as ANQGSEA. CDR3 residues: CSVEPPSGSIYEQYF. CDR3 nucleotides: TGCAGCGTTGAACCCCCTAGCGGGAGCATCTACGAGCAGTACTTC.

The chain couples TRBV5-4 to TRBJ2-2; tentative D call: TRBD1 (5 bases). CDR1 is SGHNT, CDR2 YYREEE, per germline (reference sequence). V was shortened by 0 bases and J by 2 bases, with 11 bases between the two germline ends. The CDR3 is 16 amino acids. CDR3 region: CASSLANRPNTGELFF. In DNA form, the CDR3 reads TGTGCCAGCAGCTTGGCAAACAGGCCTAACACCGGGGAGCTGTTTTTT.

The genes are TRBV6-1 and TRBJ1-1; 7 positions match TRBD1. This CDR3 spans 15 amino acids. V lost 6 bases and J lost 1; bases outside the gene matches: 8. Per germline, CDR1 MNHNS and CDR2 SASEGT. CDR3 coding DNA: TGTGCCAGCAGGTATAGGGGGCAGGGGAACACTGAAGCTTTCTTT. It is translated as CASRYRGQGNTEAFF.

A few counts support this clonotype. The chain links TRBV5-5 to TRBJ2-7, with TRBD2 identical over 7 bases. There are 15 residues in the CDR3. V shed 6 bases, J shed 3 bases, and the junction held 12 bases outside the gene matches. Germline CDR1 and CDR2: SGHKS and YYEKEE (reference sequence). The CDR3 region is CASTPGVRESYEQYF. The CDR3 coding sequence is TGTGCCAGCACCCCGGGGGTGCGGGAGAGCTACGAGCAGTACTTC.

The gene calls are TRBV5-4 and TRBJ1-2; D not certain. The CDR3 extends over 13 amino acids. With 0 bases removed from V and 4 bases from J, the gap between germline ends came to 7 bases. The germline V gene has CDR1 SGHNT and CDR2 YYREEE (reference sequence). CDR3 sequence (DNA): TGTGCCAGCAGCTTGGAACGGATCTATGGCTACACCTTC. This sequence encodes CASSLERIYGYTF.

The chain joins TRBV19 to TRBJ1-5, with 7 positions matching TRBD1. This CDR3 is 15 amino acids long. The germline V gene encodes CDR1 LNHDA and CDR2 SQIVND (reference sequence). The V and J ends lost 1 base and 7 bases, in that order; junction bases with no gene match: 7. The CDR3 region has the DNA TGTGCCAGTAGTATAGTCGGACAGGAGAGCCAGCCCCAGCATTTT. It specifies CASSIVGQESQPQHF.